This T cell receptor (beta chain) was recovered during a study of CD8 T cells in ankylosing spondylitis. Findings of the study overall: Made up of eight highly homologous variants, a TCR beta motif appeared characteristic of ankylosing spondylitis blood.

TCRdb reanalysed the 5' RACE reads using MiXCR and keeps one entry per CDR3 protein. The sample records roughly 130,000 distinct CDR3 sequences, around 8.5% being singletons. The CDR3 loop spans 12 amino acids. Trimming stripped 9 bases from V and 4 bases from J, with 10 bases between. CDR1 is LNHDA and CDR2 is SQIVND in the germline V gene (reference sequence). Ten or more counts support this clonotype. Antigen specificity is unknown. This sequence joins TRBV19 and TRBJ1-5; possible D gene TRBD1, 5 bases. Sequenced material: blood, either unsorted or a sorted T cell fraction (not recorded which). The origin of this receptor is a male donor with ankylosing spondylitis or in good health (not recorded which). CDR3 in amino acids: CARGGTNQPQHF. CDR3 DNA: TGTGCCAGGGGTGGGACTAATCAGCCCCAGCATTTT.